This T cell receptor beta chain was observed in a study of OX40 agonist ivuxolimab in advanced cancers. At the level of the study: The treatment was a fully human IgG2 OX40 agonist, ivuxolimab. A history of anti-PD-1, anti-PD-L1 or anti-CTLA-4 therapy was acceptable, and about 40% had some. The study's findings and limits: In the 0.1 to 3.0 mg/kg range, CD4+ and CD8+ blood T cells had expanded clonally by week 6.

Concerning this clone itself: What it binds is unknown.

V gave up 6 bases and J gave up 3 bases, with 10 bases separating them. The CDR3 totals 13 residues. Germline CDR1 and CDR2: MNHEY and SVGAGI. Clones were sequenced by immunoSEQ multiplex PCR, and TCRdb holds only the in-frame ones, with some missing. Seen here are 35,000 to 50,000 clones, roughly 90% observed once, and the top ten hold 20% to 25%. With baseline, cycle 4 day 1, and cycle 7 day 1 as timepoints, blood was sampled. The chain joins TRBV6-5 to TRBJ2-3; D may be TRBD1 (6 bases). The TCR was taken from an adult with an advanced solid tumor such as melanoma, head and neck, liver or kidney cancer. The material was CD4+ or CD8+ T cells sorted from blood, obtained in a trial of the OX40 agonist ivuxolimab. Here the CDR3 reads CASRQGGTDTQYF. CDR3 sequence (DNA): TGTGCCAGCAGACAAGGGGGTACAGATACGCAGTATTTT.